This TCR beta chain stems from a study of T-cell reconstitution after alpha-beta-depleted transplantation in children. The CDR3 covers 16 residues. V shed 4 bases and J shed 4 bases, with 16 bases lying between them. CDR1 and CDR2 (germline): MDHEN, SYDVKM. Preparation of the TCRbeta library involved a method that used unique molecular identifiers. TCRdb fed the PCR reads into MiXCR, producing one record per CDR3 protein. The table records just under 350,000 distinct CDR3 sequences, about a sixth of them present only once. Study results and limitations: After transplant, high TCRbeta diversity at day 60 in some patients arose from surviving recipient T cells and thymic progenitors. Among T cells one year after transplant, newly produced cells accounted for most counts and diversity. After transplant, at about two months, alpha-beta T cells were reportedly derived from several hundred expanded graft clones.

The sample holds a few counts of this clonotype. The antigen remains undetermined. The V and J genes are TRBV28 and TRBJ2-2, with TRBD1 as a possible D gene (6 bases). This clonotype was sampled from a male patient between 2 and 10 years old who had a stem cell transplant for acute lymphoblastic leukemia, so the T cells may come from the graft donor. The sequenced sample was PBMCs, mostly from graft donor cells, obtained 360 days after TCRalphabeta/CD19-depleted stem cell transplant. The CDR3: CASSWGPEAATGELFF. For the CDR3, the DNA is TGTGCCAGCAGTTGGGGGCCTGAAGCGGCCACCGGGGAGCTGTTTTTT.